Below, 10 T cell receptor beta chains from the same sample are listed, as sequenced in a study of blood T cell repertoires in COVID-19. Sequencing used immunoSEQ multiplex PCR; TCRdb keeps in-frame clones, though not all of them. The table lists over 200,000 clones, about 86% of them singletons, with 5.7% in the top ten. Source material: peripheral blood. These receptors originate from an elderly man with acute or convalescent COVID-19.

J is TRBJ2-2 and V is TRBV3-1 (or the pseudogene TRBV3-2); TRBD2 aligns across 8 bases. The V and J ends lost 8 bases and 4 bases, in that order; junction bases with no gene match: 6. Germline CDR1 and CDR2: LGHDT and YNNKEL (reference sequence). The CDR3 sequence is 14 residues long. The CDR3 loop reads CASGREARTGELFF. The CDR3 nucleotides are TGTGCCAGCGGGCGGGAGGCGCGCACCGGGGAGCTGTTTTTT.

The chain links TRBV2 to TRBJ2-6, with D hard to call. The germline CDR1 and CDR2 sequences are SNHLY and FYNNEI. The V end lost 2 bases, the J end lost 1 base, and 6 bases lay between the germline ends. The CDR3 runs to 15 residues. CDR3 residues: CASSESQSGANVLTF. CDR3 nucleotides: TGTGCCAGCAGTGAAAGTCAGTCTGGGGCCAACGTCCTGACTTTC.

The CDR3 DNA sequence: TGTGCCACCAGTGGACGGACTAGCGGGCAAAGCACAGATACGCAGTATTTT. Translated, it gives CATSGRTSGQSTDTQYF. This chain links TRBV24-1 with TRBJ2-3, with TRBD2 matching 11 bases. CDR1 and CDR2 from the germline V gene are KGHDR and SFDVKD. J was trimmed by 0 bases and V by 5 bases; bases with no gene match: 6. The CDR3 has 17 residues.

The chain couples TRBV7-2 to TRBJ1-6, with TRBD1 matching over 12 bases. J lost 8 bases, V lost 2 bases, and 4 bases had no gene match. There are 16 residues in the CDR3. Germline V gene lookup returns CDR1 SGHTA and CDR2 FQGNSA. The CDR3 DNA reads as TGTGCCAGCAGCTTATTGGGACAGGGGGCGTATTCACCCCTCCACTTT. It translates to CASSLLGQGAYSPLHF.

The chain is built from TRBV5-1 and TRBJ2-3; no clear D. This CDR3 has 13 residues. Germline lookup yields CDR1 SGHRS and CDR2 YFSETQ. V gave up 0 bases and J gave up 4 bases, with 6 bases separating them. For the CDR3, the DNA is TGCGCCAGCAGCTTGGACCACTCAGATACGCAGTATTTT. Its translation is CASSLDHSDTQYF.

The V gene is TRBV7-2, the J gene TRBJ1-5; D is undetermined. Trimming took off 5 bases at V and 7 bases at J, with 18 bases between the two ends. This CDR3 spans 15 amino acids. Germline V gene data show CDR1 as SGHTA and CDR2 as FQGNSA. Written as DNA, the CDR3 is TGTGCCAGCAGCATAGACGGTGCCAACGGGCAGCCCCAGCATTTT. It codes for CASSIDGANGQPQHF. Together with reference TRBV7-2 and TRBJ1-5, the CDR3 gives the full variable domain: GAGVSQSPSNKVTEKGKDVELRCDPISGHTALYWYRQSLGQGLEFLIYFQGNSAPDKSGLPSDRFSAERTGGSVSTLTIQRTQQEDSAVYLCASSIDGANGQPQHFGDGTRLSIL.

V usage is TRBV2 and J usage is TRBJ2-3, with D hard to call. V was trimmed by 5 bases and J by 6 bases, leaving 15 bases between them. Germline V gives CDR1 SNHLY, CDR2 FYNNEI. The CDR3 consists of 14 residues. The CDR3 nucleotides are TGTGCCAGCAGTCCCCCGAGCCCCAAGGATACGCAGTATTTT. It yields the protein CASSPPSPKDTQYF.

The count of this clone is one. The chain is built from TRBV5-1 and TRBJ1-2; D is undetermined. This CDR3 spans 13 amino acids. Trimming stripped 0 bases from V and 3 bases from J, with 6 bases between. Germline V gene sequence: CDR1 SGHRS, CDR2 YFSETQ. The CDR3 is CASSLDGDYGYTF. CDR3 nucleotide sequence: TGCGCCAGCAGCTTGGACGGGGACTATGGCTACACCTTC.

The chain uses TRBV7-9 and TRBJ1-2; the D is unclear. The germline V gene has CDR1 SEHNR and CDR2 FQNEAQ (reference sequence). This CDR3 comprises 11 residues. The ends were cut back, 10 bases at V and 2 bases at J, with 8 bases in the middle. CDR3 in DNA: TGTGCCACATCCGAGAACTATGGCTACACCTTC. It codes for CATSENYGYTF.

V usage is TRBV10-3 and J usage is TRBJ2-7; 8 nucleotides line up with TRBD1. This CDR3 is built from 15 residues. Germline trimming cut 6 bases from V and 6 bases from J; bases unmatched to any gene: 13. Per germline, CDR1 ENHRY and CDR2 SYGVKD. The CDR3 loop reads CAIRPTGGGQGEQYF. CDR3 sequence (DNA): TGTGCCATCAGGCCCACAGGGGGAGGACAGGGCGAGCAGTACTTC.